Presented here are 30 T cell receptor beta chains from one specimen sequenced in a study of shared clonotypes between healthy human individuals. Sequencing was performed with immunoSEQ multiplex PCR; in TCRdb, only in-frame clones are kept and a portion is missing. This sample has about 490,000 clones; about 80% occur once, and the top ten carry around 12%. The sample taken for sequencing was PBMCs. Every receptor here comes from a woman aged 40 to 50 in good health. Some clones in this sample may be carry-over from other donors' samples.

The CDR3 loop is CASSVGPAADRETQYF. As DNA, the CDR3 is TGTGCCAGCAGCGTAGGTCCAGCGGCTGATAGGGAGACCCAGTACTTC. The rearrangement uses TRBV9 and TRBJ2-5; tentatively, D is TRBD2 (5 bases). Germline lookup yields CDR1 SGDLS and CDR2 YYNGEE. V was shortened by 0 bases and J by 5 bases, with 17 bases between the two germline ends. The CDR3 consists of 16 residues.

The genes are TRBV2 and TRBJ1-2, with TRBD1 matching 7 bases. Trimming took 8 bases from V and 2 from J; bases not matched to a gene: 5. CDR1 is SNHLY and CDR2 is FYNNEI in the germline V gene. The CDR3 loop spans 13 amino acids. This chain's CDR3 is CASVRQGNYGYTF. The DNA of the CDR3 is TGTGCCAGCGTACGACAGGGAAACTATGGCTACACCTTC.

The CDR3 protein is CASKEGFEVETQYF. The DNA for the CDR3 is TGCGCCAGCAAGGAAGGTTTTGAGGTGGAGACCCAGTACTTC. The rearrangement links TRBV5-1 to TRBJ2-5; D gene unclear. V lost 6 bases to trimming and J lost 5 bases, with 17 bases between them. The CDR3 contains 14 residues. Germline V gene data show CDR1 as SGHRS and CDR2 as YFSETQ.

J is TRBJ1-4 and V is TRBV6-1, with 7 bases aligning to TRBD1. V shed 6 bases, J shed 5 bases, and the junction held 6 bases outside the gene matches. CDR3 length: 14 amino acids. Germline V lookup: CDR1 MNHNS, CDR2 SASEGT. The CDR3: CASRQQGSNEKLFF. The CDR3, as DNA: TGTGCCAGCAGGCAACAGGGGTCCAATGAAAAACTGTTTTTT.

J is TRBJ1-5 and V is TRBV18; D ambiguous. The CDR3 sequence is 13 residues long. V was pared by 2 bases and J by 4 bases, with 6 bases between. Germline CDR1 KGHSH, CDR2 LQKENI. CDR3 in DNA: TGTGCCAGCTCACCAGGTGCAAATCAGCCCCAGCATTTT. This sequence encodes CASSPGANQPQHF.

CDR3 sequence (DNA): TGTGCCAGCTCACCAGAACTATTTGGCAATCAGCCCCAGCATTTT. Its protein is CASSPELFGNQPQHF. The V call is TRBV18, the J call TRBJ1-5, with D unclear. The CDR3 loop spans 15 amino acids. The V and J ends lost 2 bases and 2 bases respectively, with 10 bases between them. CDR1 and CDR2 from the germline V gene are KGHSH and LQKENI.

This chain connects TRBV5-1 to TRBJ2-3; 11 bases map to TRBD2. Looked up from germline, CDR1 is SGHRS and CDR2 is YFSETQ. CDR3 size: 16 residues. The V segment lost 1 base and the J segment 4 bases; nucleotides outside the gene matches: 5. The CDR3 loop is CASSLTIAGGPDTQYF. The CDR3, as DNA: TGCGCCAGCAGCTTGACGATAGCGGGAGGGCCAGATACGCAGTATTTT.

V gene TRBV6-1 combines with J gene TRBJ1-5, with D maybe TRBD1 (6 bases). The germline CDR1 and CDR2 sequences are MNHNS and SASEGT. The CDR3 sequence is 16 residues long. The V and J ends lost 4 bases and 6 bases respectively, with 19 bases between them. The CDR3: CASSGGLTGLSQPQHF. Written as DNA, the CDR3 is TGTGCCAGCAGTGGGGGACTAACAGGGTTGAGTCAGCCCCAGCATTTT.

CDR3 DNA: TGTGCCAGCAGTTACATAGACAGGGGGAATCAGCCCCAGCATTTT. Its translation: CASSYIDRGNQPQHF. This chain joins TRBV2 and TRBJ1-5; the match to TRBD1 covers 9 bases. The CDR3 is 15 amino acids. The V segment lost 5 bases and the J segment 4 bases; nucleotides outside the gene matches: 6. Germline V gene sequence: CDR1 SNHLY, CDR2 FYNNEI.

The CDR3: CASSLDARGETQYF. In nucleotides, the CDR3 is TGTGCCAGCAGCTTGGACGCTCGGGGAGAGACCCAGTACTTC. This chain uses TRBV11-2 with TRBJ2-5, with D perhaps matching TRBD2 (5 bases). CDR1 is SGHAT, CDR2 FQNNGV, per germline. Deletions cut 3 bases from V and 4 bases from J, with 12 bases between. There are 14 residues in the CDR3.

This chain connects TRBV5-4 to TRBJ2-7, with a weak D call TRBD1 (8 bases). Trimming removed 4 bases at V and 5 bases at J, with 22 bases between. The CDR3 is made up of 16 amino acids. Germline V gives CDR1 SGHNT, CDR2 YYREEE (reference sequence). The CDR3 coding sequence is TGTGCCAGCAGCACAACAGGGGGGGGGACTCCTCACGAGCAGTACTTC. This codes for CASSTTGGGTPHEQYF.

The genes are TRBV7-2 and TRBJ2-2; no definite D call. V was pared by 1 base and J by 8 bases, with 14 bases between. The CDR3 consists of 15 residues. From germline, CDR1 is SGHTA and CDR2 FQGNSA. The CDR3 DNA reads TGTGCCAGCAGCTTAGTTCCTAACCGAGAGGGGGAGCTGTTTTTT. This translates into CASSLVPNREGELFF.

This clone was detected once. This chain links TRBV11-2 with TRBJ1-4; TRBD1 agrees at 7 bases. The V gene's germline CDR1 is SGHAT and CDR2 FQNNGV. This CDR3 comprises 16 residues. The trim removed 2 bases at V and 2 bases at J, leaving 5 bases unmatched. The CDR3 reads CASSLSGGATNEKLFF. The DNA for the CDR3 is TGTGCCAGCAGCTTATCAGGGGGAGCGACTAATGAAAAACTGTTTTTT.

The chain carries TRBV7-9 and TRBJ2-5; 11 bases are a match to TRBD2. Germline CDR1 reads SEHNR; CDR2 reads FQNEAQ (reference sequence). This CDR3 comprises 15 residues. Germline trimming cut 2 bases from V and 1 base from J; bases unmatched to any gene: 0. CDR3 DNA sequence: TGTGCCAGCAGCTTACTAGCGGGGGGCCAAGAGACCCAGTACTTC. This gives the protein CASSLLAGGQETQYF.

The V call is TRBV28, the J call TRBJ1-2; TRBD1 might be the D (5 bases). Germline lookup yields CDR1 MDHEN and CDR2 SYDVKM. Trimming removed 6 bases from V and 4 bases from J, with 12 bases in between. CDR3 length: 13 residues. The CDR3 nucleotides read TGTGCCAGCAGGGGGACGGCGACCTATGGCTACACCTTC. It specifies CASRGTATYGYTF.

The rearrangement uses TRBV5-4 and TRBJ1-2, with D hard to call. Trimming shortened V by 2 bases and J by 3 bases, and 8 bases separated the two germline ends. This CDR3 is 13 amino acids long. Per the germline V gene, CDR1 is SGHNT and CDR2 is YYREEE (reference sequence). The CDR3 DNA reads as TGTGCCAGCAGCTTAGCAGTCGACTATGGCTACACCTTC. Translation: CASSLAVDYGYTF.

The rearrangement joins TRBV19 to TRBJ2-7; 13 nucleotides align to TRBD2. The CDR3 is 17 residues long. V was pared by 3 bases and J by 2 bases, with 7 bases of the junction left unmatched. CDR1 and CDR2 (germline): LNHDA, SQIVND (reference sequence). The chain's CDR3 is CASSMTSGRPLTYEQYF. CDR3 sequence (DNA): TGTGCCAGTAGTATGACTAGCGGGAGGCCCTTGACCTACGAGCAGTACTTC.

The J gene is TRBJ1-5, the V gene TRBV6-5; possibly TRBD1 for D (6 bases). This CDR3 is 15 amino acids long. CDR1 is MNHEY and CDR2 is SVGAGI in the germline V gene. The V gene lost 6 bases and the J gene lost 3 bases, with 15 bases spanning the gap. The CDR3 reads CASSRDRSLNQPQHF. CDR3 in DNA: TGTGCCAGCAGCCGAGACAGGTCTCTCAATCAGCCCCAGCATTTT.

The chain is built from TRBV7-3 and TRBJ1-1, with no clear D. The germline V and J ends were trimmed by 2 bases and 5 bases, with 15 bases remaining between them. The germline V gene encodes CDR1 SGHTA and CDR2 FQGTGA. This CDR3 comprises 15 residues. DNA for the CDR3: TGTGCCAGCAGCTTAGAAGTGGGATTCGGGACTGAAGCTTTCTTT. Its protein product is CASSLEVGFGTEAFF.

This rearrangement joins TRBV18 to TRBJ1-3, with unresolved D. Germline-derived CDR1 and CDR2 are KGHSH and LQKENI. The CDR3 loop spans 14 amino acids. V was pared by 0 bases and J by 0 bases, with 3 bases between. The CDR3 sequence is CASSPPLSGNTIYF. CDR3 DNA: TGTGCCAGCTCACCACCTCTCTCTGGAAACACCATATATTTT.

The chain recombines TRBV7-8 with TRBJ2-7; TRBD2 is a possible D gene (6 bases). The CDR3 sequence is 16 residues long. Trimming cost V 1 base and J 3 bases, with 16 bases left between them. Germline CDR1 SGHVS, CDR2 FQNEAQ. The CDR3 DNA is TGTGCCAGCAGCTTAGTGGCGGGACCCTCCGGCTACGAGCAGTACTTC. This sequence encodes CASSLVAGPSGYEQYF. The full variable domain, its missing parts supplied by reference TRBV7-8 and TRBJ2-7, is GAGVSQSPRYKVAKRGQDVALRCDPISGHVSLFWYQQALGQGPEFLTYFQNEAQLDKSGLPSDRFFAERPEGSVSTLKIQRTQQEDSAVYLCASSLVAGPSGYEQYFGPGTRLTVT.

This sequence joins TRBV30 and TRBJ1-4; no firm D call. Germline CDR1 GTSNPN, CDR2 SVGIG (reference sequence). Deletions cut 2 bases from V and 8 bases from J, with 9 bases between. This CDR3 contains 12 residues. The CDR3 DNA reads as TGTGCCTGGAGTTTCCCTCCGGAAAAACTGTTTTTT. As protein: CAWSFPPEKLFF.

With regard to this clone: A read error is possible here, since a much larger clone lies one base away. The chain joins TRBV11-2 to TRBJ1-2, with D possibly TRBD1 on 6 matching bases. The CDR3 is 12 residues long. Germline CDR1 and CDR2: SGHAT and FQNNGV. The CDR3 reads CASSSLGGGCTF. DNA of the CDR3: TGTGCCAGCAGCTCTTTGGGGGGCGGCTGCACCTTC.

Remarks on this clone: No conserved phenylalanine or tryptophan is present at the end of the CDR3, so a read error is the likely explanation. J is TRBJ2-2 and V is TRBV10-3; 7 nucleotides align to TRBD2. The V segment lost 0 bases and the J segment 5 bases; nucleotides outside the gene matches: 12. The CDR3 totals 18 residues. Germline CDR1 and CDR2: ENHRY and SYGVKD. CDR3 sequence: CAISESGGGSVLTGELFS. The CDR3 DNA is TGTGCCATCAGTGAGTCCGGAGGCGGGAGTGTGTTAACCGGGGAGCTGTTTTCT.

V usage is TRBV11-1 and J usage is TRBJ2-5, with 15 positions matching TRBD2. The J call may be mistaken, given a closer DNA end match to TRBJ2-7. CDR3 size: 15 residues. Per germline, CDR1 SGHAT and CDR2 FQDESV (reference sequence). The CDR3 reads CASSNPGLAGGEQYF. CDR3 DNA sequence: TGTGCCAGCAGCAATCCGGGACTAGCGGGAGGCGAGCAGTACTTC.

This clone was seen at least ten times. In the same sample, other DNA sequences code for this CDR3. The CDR3 DNA follows: TGTGCGTACCGGGACGGTAACTATGGCTACACCTTC. Translating gives CAYRDGNYGYTF. The J gene is TRBJ1-2, the V gene TRBV30; possibly TRBD1 for D (5 bases). This CDR3 has 12 amino acids. Germline CDR1 GTSNPN, CDR2 SVGIG (reference sequence).

The V gene is TRBV11-1, the J gene TRBJ2-5, with 7 bases lining up with TRBD2. After removal of 2 bases from V and 4 bases from J, the junction contained 16 bases not matched to a gene. The CDR3 spans 18 residues. Looked up from germline, CDR1 is SGHAT and CDR2 is FQDESV (reference sequence). The CDR3 coding sequence is TGTGCCAGCAGCTTAAGATCCGGGGGGAGGGCCATGGGAGAGACCCAGTACTTC. It translates to CASSLRSGGRAMGETQYF.

V usage is TRBV5-1 and J usage is TRBJ2-2, with TRBD2 identical over 10 bases. Germline loops: CDR1 SGHRS, CDR2 YFSETQ. J gave up 7 bases and V 4 bases, and 10 bases lay outside the gene matches. The CDR3 spans 16 residues. CDR3 residues: CASSPLAGATGGELFF. In DNA form, the CDR3 reads TGCGCCAGCAGCCCTCTAGCGGGAGCTACCGGCGGGGAGCTGTTTTTT.

This chain joins TRBV7-8 and TRBJ1-5; TRBD1 is a possible D gene (5 bases). The ends were cut back, 1 base at V and 6 bases at J, with 13 bases in the middle. CDR3 length: 15 amino acids. Germline values: CDR1 SGHVS, CDR2 FQNEAQ. The CDR3 loop is CASSLDGRVGQPQHF. In DNA form, the CDR3 reads TGTGCCAGCAGCTTAGATGGCAGGGTGGGTCAGCCCCAGCATTTT.

This clone was recorded a few times. Other DNA sequences in this sample translate to the same CDR3. The CDR3 reads CASSVVESGNTIYF. CDR3 DNA: TGTGCCAGCAGCGTAGTAGAATCTGGAAACACCATATATTTT. The chain employs TRBV9 and TRBJ1-3; no reliable D call. CDR1 SGDLS and CDR2 YYNGEE come from the germline V gene. The CDR3 spans 14 residues. V shed 0 bases and J shed 1 base, with 5 bases lying between them.